The 22 T cell receptor beta chains below were found in one sample sequenced in a study of T cell responses to AZD1222 COVID-19 vaccine. Clones were sequenced by immunoSEQ multiplex PCR, and TCRdb holds only the in-frame ones, with some missing. Of 50,000 or so clones in the sample, approximately 80% are singletons; the top ten hold approximately 5%. The sequencing here drew on peripheral blood, taken 28 days after the second AZD1222 dose. These receptors were obtained from an adult who received the AZD1222 COVID-19 vaccine.

The genes are TRBV28 and TRBJ1-2, with 7 nucleotides matching TRBD1. CDR3 length: 14 amino acids. Germline lookup yields CDR1 MDHEN and CDR2 SYDVKM. The V gene end was trimmed by 5 bases and the J gene end by 2 bases; junction bases not matched to a gene: 5. The CDR3 DNA sequence: TGTGCCAGCAGTAACTCGGGACAGAACTATGGCTACACCTTC. It codes for CASSNSGQNYGYTF.

The chain recombines TRBV10-3 with TRBJ1-2, with 8 bases lining up with TRBD1. The CDR3 spans 15 residues. Germline CDR1 is ENHRY and CDR2 is SYGVKD. Losses at the gene ends were 2 bases for V and 8 bases for J; bases not matched to a gene: 10. CDR3 sequence (DNA): TGTGCCATCAGTGAGCCCGGGACAGGCTTTGAGGGCTACACCTTC. Translation: CAISEPGTGFEGYTF.

The chain is built from TRBV11-2 and TRBJ2-1; possibly TRBD1 for D (5 bases). Germline-derived CDR1 and CDR2 are SGHAT and FQNNGV. V was shortened by 2 bases and J by 9 bases, with 17 bases between the two germline ends. The CDR3 has 15 residues. CDR3 protein: CASSLRLSKDIEQFF. The CDR3 region has the DNA TGTGCCAGCAGCTTAAGGCTGAGTAAGGACATTGAGCAGTTCTTC. Supplemented by reference TRBV11-2 and TRBJ2-1, the full variable domain reads EAGVAQSPRYKIIEKRQSVAFWCNPISGHATLYWYQQILGQGPKLLIQFQNNGVVDDSQLPKDRFSAERLKGVDSTLKIQPAKLEDSAVYLCASSLRLSKDIEQFFGPGTRLTVL.

The V gene is TRBV7-9, the J gene TRBJ2-6; a possible D gene is TRBD1 (6 bases). The V end lost 5 bases, the J end lost 1 base, and 15 bases lay between the germline ends. CDR3 length: 17 residues. The V gene's germline CDR1 is SEHNR and CDR2 FQNEAQ (reference sequence). DNA of the CDR3: TGTGCCAGCAGCCGATCACAGGGTTCTTCTGGGGCCAACGTCCTGACTTTC. It specifies CASSRSQGSSGANVLTF. Supplemented by reference TRBV7-9 and TRBJ2-6, the full variable domain reads DTGVSQNPRHKITKRGQNVTFRCDPISEHNRLYWYRQTLGQGPEFLTYFQNEAQLEKSRLLSDRFSAERPKGSFSTLEIQRTEQGDSAMYLCASSRSQGSSGANVLTFGAGSRLTVL.

This clone has just a few counts. The J gene is TRBJ1-3, the V gene TRBV9, with a tentative D call TRBD1 (5 bases). This CDR3 is built from 16 residues. V gave up 4 bases and J gave up 0 bases, with 14 bases separating them. CDR1 is SGDLS and CDR2 is YYNGEE in the germline V gene. In nucleotides, the CDR3 is TGTGCCAGCAGCCCCCGGGGGGGGATCTCTGGAAACACCATATATTTT. Translation: CASSPRGGISGNTIYF.

The chain links TRBV5-6 to TRBJ1-5, with a tentative D call TRBD1 (5 bases). V was shortened by 1 base and J by 0 bases, with 8 bases between the two germline ends. This CDR3 comprises 15 residues. Per the germline V gene, CDR1 is SGHDT and CDR2 is YYEEEE. Written as DNA, the CDR3 is TGTGCCAGCAGCTTGACCGGACATAGCAATCAGCCCCAGCATTTT. Translation gives CASSLTGHSNQPQHF.

This chain joins TRBV18 and TRBJ1-1; 10 bases fit TRBD1. This CDR3 is built from 14 residues. Germline CDR1 reads KGHSH; CDR2 reads LQKENI. V was clipped by 4 bases and J by 3 bases; unmatched bases: 2. The CDR3 loop reads CASSLDRGDTEAFF. The DNA for the CDR3 is TGTGCCAGCTCACTGGACAGGGGGGACACTGAAGCTTTCTTT. The full variable domain, with the rest looked up from reference TRBV18 and TRBJ1-1, is NAGVMQNPRHLVRRRGQEARLRCSPMKGHSHVYWYRQLPEEGLKFMVYLQKENIIDESGMPKERFSAEFPKEGPSILRIQQVVRGDSAAYFCASSLDRGDTEAFFGQGTRLTVV.

V usage is TRBV6-5 and J usage is TRBJ1-5; 7 bases line up with TRBD1. The CDR3 is 14 residues long. Germline V gives CDR1 MNHEY, CDR2 SVGAGI. The junction had 8 bases not matched to a gene; V was cut back by 7 bases and J by 5 bases. The CDR3 is CASKSGGRDQPQHF. In DNA form, the CDR3 reads TGTGCCAGCAAGTCAGGGGGGCGCGATCAGCCCCAGCATTTT.

This chain joins TRBV6-5 and TRBJ2-7; TRBD2 matches 11 bases. The CDR3 spans 14 residues. Germline assignment: CDR1 MNHEY and CDR2 SVGAGI. The J segment lost 7 bases and the V segment lost 6 bases, leaving 8 bases of the junction unmatched. This CDR3 reads CASSLLAGAGEQYF. The CDR3 nucleotides are TGTGCCAGCAGCCTACTAGCGGGAGCGGGTGAGCAGTACTTC.

The chain employs TRBV30 and TRBJ2-5; TRBD2 matches at 10 bases. Trimming cost V 3 bases and J 10 bases; bases outside gene matches: 17. CDR1 is GTSNPN, CDR2 SVGIG, per germline (reference sequence). There are 16 residues in the CDR3. The CDR3 DNA follows: TGTGCCTGGAGGAGAGGACTAGCGGAAGTTTCCCGTGTCCAGTACTTC. This encodes CAWRRGLAEVSRVQYF.

The chain couples TRBV2 to TRBJ1-5; 9 nucleotides match TRBD1. Germline V gene lookup returns CDR1 SNHLY and CDR2 FYNNEI. This CDR3 has 14 residues. V was clipped by 4 bases and J by 5 bases; unmatched bases: 3. In DNA, the CDR3 is TGTGCCAGCAGTGGGGGACAGGGAGATCAGCCCCAGCATTTT. Encoded protein: CASSGGQGDQPQHF.

The chain couples TRBV6-6 to TRBJ2-6; D unclear. Trimming took off 5 bases at V and 0 bases at J, with 8 bases between the two ends. There are 15 residues in the CDR3. Germline values: CDR1 MNHNY, CDR2 SVGAGI (reference sequence). CDR3 sequence: CASSVKSSGANVLTF. The CDR3 DNA follows: TGTGCCAGCAGTGTGAAAAGCTCTGGGGCCAACGTCCTGACTTTC.

V gene TRBV18 combines with J gene TRBJ2-1; 7 nucleotides match TRBD2. V shed 3 bases, J shed 2 bases, and the junction held 4 bases outside the gene matches. Germline CDR1 and CDR2: KGHSH and LQKENI. There are 15 residues in the CDR3. The CDR3 DNA reads TGTGCCAGCTCACCGGGTCTAGCGGCCTACAATGAGCAGTTCTTC. This sequence encodes CASSPGLAAYNEQFF.

This clone was recorded a few times. The chain joins TRBV19 to TRBJ2-4, with D unresolved. The V and J ends lost 3 bases and 5 bases respectively, with 5 bases between them. Germline assignment: CDR1 LNHDA and CDR2 SQIVND (reference sequence). The CDR3 loop spans 12 amino acids. The CDR3 bases are TGTGCCAGTAGTATTCCCCAAAACATTCAGTACTTC. Amino acid sequence: CASSIPQNIQYF. The whole variable domain, remainder taken from reference TRBV19 and TRBJ2-4, is DGGITQSPKYLFRKEGQNVTLSCEQNLNHDAMYWYRQDPGQGLRLIYYSQIVNDFQKGDIAEGYSVSREKKESFPLTVTSAQKNPTAFYLCASSIPQNIQYFGAGTRLSVL.

This clone was counted only a few times. The rearrangement links TRBV3-1 (or the pseudogene TRBV3-2) to TRBJ1-4; no clear D. This CDR3 region has 14 residues. Germline V gives CDR1 LGHDT, CDR2 YNNKEL (reference sequence). V was trimmed by 0 bases and J by 8 bases, leaving 10 bases between them. The CDR3 bases are TGTGCCAGCAGCCAAGAAAGGACTCGGGAAAAACTGTTTTTT. Its translation is CASSQERTREKLFF.

The chain links TRBV9 to TRBJ1-5; 7 nucleotides align to TRBD1. The CDR3 covers 13 residues. J lost 3 bases, V lost 4 bases, and 1 base had no gene match. CDR1 and CDR2 (germline): SGDLS, YYNGEE. CDR3 in DNA: TGTGCCAGCAGCACAGGGGTCAATCAGCCCCAGCATTTT. Translation gives CASSTGVNQPQHF.

This sequence joins TRBV6-5 and TRBJ1-3, with 8 nucleotides matching TRBD1. CDR1 MNHEY and CDR2 SVGAGI come from the germline V gene. The CDR3 contains 15 residues. V lost 0 bases to trimming and J lost 8 bases; unmatched junction nucleotides: 6. CDR3 sequence reads: CASSYSSGGADTIYF. For the CDR3, the DNA is TGTGCCAGCAGTTACTCGTCAGGGGGCGCGGACACCATATATTTT.

This sequence joins TRBV7-8 and TRBJ1-1, with D possibly TRBD1 on 5 matching bases. Germline V gene lookup returns CDR1 SGHVS and CDR2 FQNEAQ. V gave up 10 bases and J gave up 6 bases, with 12 bases separating them. This CDR3 region has 11 residues. This CDR3 reads CATRTLAEAFF. The CDR3 coding sequence is TGTGCCACCAGGACACTCGCTGAAGCTTTCTTT.

The J gene is TRBJ1-4, the V gene TRBV28, with 11 nucleotides matching TRBD1. This CDR3 is 16 amino acids long. Germline V gene lookup returns CDR1 MDHEN and CDR2 SYDVKM. The V and J ends lost 8 bases and 8 bases, in that order; junction bases with no gene match: 13. CDR3 in amino acids: CASALDRGRSREKLFF. CDR3 DNA sequence: TGTGCCAGCGCCCTGGACAGGGGGCGAAGTAGGGAAAAACTGTTTTTT.

The genes are TRBV7-8 and TRBJ2-7; 8 nucleotides agree with TRBD1. The germline CDR1 and CDR2 sequences are SGHVS and FQNEAQ. The trim removed 0 bases at V and 2 bases at J, leaving 3 bases unmatched. The CDR3 has 15 residues. The CDR3 spells CASSLARGQAYEQYF. CDR3 DNA: TGTGCCAGCAGCTTAGCCAGGGGGCAAGCCTACGAGCAGTACTTC.

J is TRBJ2-1 and V is TRBV2, with TRBD2 matching 8 bases. Germline lookup yields CDR1 SNHLY and CDR2 FYNNEI. This CDR3 is built from 16 residues. V lost 3 bases to trimming and J lost 5 bases; unmatched junction nucleotides: 9. In nucleotides, the CDR3 is TGTGCCAGCAGTGACATCACGGGACTAGGAAACAATGAGCAGTTCTTC. This sequence encodes CASSDITGLGNNEQFF.

The chain links TRBV6-5 to TRBJ2-2; D is undetermined. CDR1 is MNHEY and CDR2 is SVGAGI in the germline V gene. This CDR3 has 12 amino acids. Trimming removed 6 bases from V and 1 base from J, with 3 bases in between. DNA of the CDR3: TGTGCCAGCAGGGTGAACACCGGGGAGCTGTTTTTT. Amino acids: CASRVNTGELFF.